The rows below give T cell receptor beta chains drawn from one sample of a study of CD8 T cells in ankylosing spondylitis. TCRdb fed the 5' RACE reads into MiXCR, producing one record per CDR3 protein. Here the sample spans almost 400,000 distinct CDR3 sequences, 20% to 25% being singletons. Sequenced material: blood, either unsorted or a sorted T cell fraction (not recorded which). All receptors derive from a male donor with ankylosing spondylitis. CDR3s leave out the opening cysteine and the closing phenylalanine or tryptophan. A D gene is named only where the DNA matches it firmly.

v_call,d_call,cdr3_aa
TRBV20-1,TRBD2,SARDDTSGSLDTQY
TRBV6-5,-,ASSWQGNGNSPLH
TRBV24-1,-,ATTDTTNTGELF
TRBV7-2,-,ASSPTRPEQY
TRBV20-1,TRBD2,SASTSAPTSGSDTQY
TRBV18,-,ASSPAGNQPQH
TRBV15,-,ATSRDPGEQETQY
TRBV20-1,TRBD1,SARGRNRGLTGELF
TRBV3-1,-,ASSRSDSHTEAF
TRBV11-3,-,ASMHTPGPGSPYEQY
TRBV5-1,TRBD2,ASSPISGRDYNEQF
TRBV28,-,ATLPGVEAF
TRBV15,-,ATSRDTDYEQY
TRBV15,-,ATSRDDYGYT
TRBV27,-,AAWRGPSTDTQY
TRBV6-1,-,ASSAARRSSWAGELF
TRBV21-1,-,ASCPINYGYT
TRBV20-1,-,SALGLLVGYEQY
TRBV2,-,ASSEGYGLVTEAF
TRBV6-5,TRBD2,ASSYATSGVGEQF
TRBV5-1,-,ASSSHRTYEQY
TRBV19,TRBD2,ASSITGGNNEQF
TRBV11-2,-,ASRMGAGLASTDTQY
TRBV5-1,TRBD2,ASSATASGLFEQY
TRBV11-2,TRBD1,ASSLRQGGWGYT
TRBV7-7,-,ASSSGDTGTDTQY
TRBV19,-,ASISSALYSNQPQH
TRBV29-1,-,SAATARDSTDTQY
TRBV7-8,TRBD1,ASSERDRGVYNEQF